A selection of T cell receptor beta chains follows, all from one sample in a study of cytotoxic CD8 clonotypes in ibrutinib-treated CLL. Profiling relied on immunoSEQ multiplex PCR, and the TCRdb table lists in-frame clones only, not all of them. The sample shows more than 45,000 clones, roughly 80% of them seen only once. The specimen was PBMCs, collected after 24 months of ibrutinib treatment. The receptors stem from a human donor with chronic lymphocytic leukemia. CDR3s leave out the opening cysteine and the closing phenylalanine or tryptophan. The order of the fields is J gene, V gene, CDR3 protein.

TRBJ2-5 | TRBV11-2 | ASSLGSSGETQY
TRBJ2-3 | TRBV11-1 | ASSAGPRGDTQY
TRBJ2-5 | TRBV6-1 | ASSWTEETQY
TRBJ2-1 | TRBV5-1 | ASSQSGTGYNEQF
TRBJ1-5 | TRBV10-2 | ASSVTANSNQPQH
TRBJ2-7 | TRBV19 | ASSIMGQNYEQY
TRBJ2-1 | TRBV11-2 | ASSLDQASNEQF
TRBJ1-5 | TRBV6-5 | ASSTGQGHQPQH
TRBJ2-2 | TRBV6-5 | ASSYGGIARTGELF
TRBJ2-7 | TRBV5-1 | ASSLTGKDEQY
TRBJ2-1 | TRBV10-1 | ASSERQGSHNEQF
TRBJ2-1 | TRBV13 | ASSLGPVGTQSSYNEQF
TRBJ2-1 | TRBV28 | ASSSGPSGEQF
TRBJ2-5 | TRBV7-7 | ASSTGQPSSSVQY
TRBJ2-7 | TRBV6-5 | ASSYASGNDEQY
TRBJ1-1 | TRBV2 | ASTLTGSPEAF
TRBJ1-1 | TRBV7-9 | ASSSPLGGGTEAF
TRBJ1-2 | TRBV30 | ACGLDREEYGYT
TRBJ1-1 | TRBV27 | ASSPQGYTEAF
TRBJ1-1 | TRBV7-2 | ASSLPIRTEAF
TRBJ1-1 | TRBV10-2 | AVKGQDGLGTEAF
TRBJ2-7 | TRBV14 | ASSLAGRRYEQY
TRBJ1-2 | TRBV5-4 | ASSLGAQYGYT
TRBJ2-7 | TRBV9 | ASSVEGRQIPHNEQY
TRBJ2-7 | TRBV7-2 | ASSSQGPVGEQY
TRBJ2-3 | TRBV28 | ASRDVTDTQY
TRBJ1-5 | TRBV10-2 | ASSESSDSNQPQH
TRBJ2-1 | TRBV4-3 | ASSQGGRNYNEQF